Below, 17 T cell receptor beta chains from the same sample are listed, as sequenced in a study of shared clonotypes between healthy human individuals. Measured with immunoSEQ multiplex PCR; TCRdb has only the in-frame clones, and not every one. Of 950,000 to 1,100,000 clones detected, 70% to 80% appear once; the ten largest clones hold roughly 0.55%. Specimen: memory CD4+ T cells from PBMCs. Subset denoted: CD45RA-negative fraction. These receptors all come from a man aged 18 to 30 in good health. Some clones in this sample may be carry-over from other donors' samples.

The J gene is TRBJ2-6, the V gene TRBV11-3, with D hard to call. The V gene lost 4 bases and the J gene lost 1 base, with 8 bases spanning the gap. CDR3 size: 15 residues. Germline V gene data show CDR1 as SGHNT and CDR2 as YENEEA. CDR3 region: CASSSSYSGANVLTF. DNA for the CDR3: TGTGCCAGCAGCTCCAGCTATTCTGGGGCCAACGTCCTGACTTTC.

V is TRBV27 and J is TRBJ1-3, with 7 bases identical to TRBD1. The J call may be faulty, since TRBJ2-2 better matches the DNA end. Germline V gene data show CDR1 as MNHEY and CDR2 as SMNVEV (reference sequence). This CDR3 spans 13 amino acids. This chain's CDR3 is CASSPQGAGELFF. CDR3 in DNA: TGTGCCAGCAGTCCCCAGGGGGCCGGGGAGCTGTTTTTT.

This chain links TRBV19 with TRBJ2-1; D is unresolved. The CDR3 extends over 14 amino acids. Deletions cut 0 bases from V and 4 bases from J, with 7 bases between. The germline V gene has CDR1 LNHDA and CDR2 SQIVND (reference sequence). The CDR3 protein is CASSIDSAYNEQFF. The CDR3 region has the DNA TGTGCCAGTAGTATAGATTCCGCGTACAATGAGCAGTTCTTC.

This rearrangement joins TRBV5-1 to TRBJ2-3; 7 nucleotides match TRBD1. Germline V gene lookup returns CDR1 SGHRS and CDR2 YFSETQ. CDR3 size: 15 residues. With V trimmed by 4 bases and J by 2 bases, 7 bases remained unmatched. The CDR3 spells CASSEGQANTDTQYF. CDR3 DNA: TGCGCCAGCAGCGAAGGACAGGCGAACACAGATACGCAGTATTTT.

In nucleotides, the CDR3 is TGTGCCAGCAGCCGGGGACAGGGGCTCTATGGCTACACCTTC. It yields the protein CASSRGQGLYGYTF. The chain uses TRBV5-4 and TRBJ1-2; 10 bases map to TRBD1. Unmatched junction bases numbered 4, after V lost 4 bases and J lost 4 bases. CDR1 is SGHNT and CDR2 is YYREEE in the germline V gene (reference sequence). The CDR3 has 14 residues.

There are many counts of this clone. This chain joins TRBV5-4 and TRBJ1-2; D might be TRBD1 (6 bases). The CDR3 spans 14 residues. The V gene lost 6 bases and the J gene lost 2 bases, with 14 bases spanning the gap. Germline CDR1 reads SGHNT; CDR2 reads YYREEE (reference sequence). The CDR3 protein is CASTLGGKNYGYTF. The CDR3 DNA follows: TGTGCCAGCACCCTAGGGGGTAAAAACTATGGCTACACCTTC.

The V call is TRBV5-1, the J call TRBJ2-1; tentatively, D is TRBD2 (6 bases). In germline, CDR1 is SGHRS, CDR2 YFSETQ. V lost 7 bases and J lost 9, with 20 bases in between. This CDR3 spans 14 amino acids. The CDR3 loop reads CASSRSGGNTEQFF. The CDR3 DNA reads TGCGCCAGCTCTCGGAGCGGCGGGAATACTGAGCAGTTCTTC. Full variable domain (missing parts from reference TRBV5-1 and TRBJ2-1): KAGVTQTPRYLIKTRGQQVTLSCSPISGHRSVSWYQQTPGQGLQFLFEYFSETQRNKGNFPGRFSGRQFSNSRSEMNVSTLELGDSALYLCASSRSGGNTEQFFGPGTRLTVL.

The CDR3 loop reads CASSLERQGLNTEAFF. CDR3 sequence (DNA): TGTGCCAGCAGCTTAGAGCGACAGGGACTGAACACTGAAGCTTTCTTT. This chain joins TRBV7-2 and TRBJ1-1; 7 bases match TRBD1. After removal of 1 base from V and 0 bases from J, the junction contained 5 bases not matched to a gene. Per germline, CDR1 SGHTA and CDR2 FQGNSA. The CDR3 consists of 16 residues.

This clone was recorded once. The V gene is TRBV30, the J gene TRBJ1-2; 7 nucleotides align to TRBD1. The germline V gene encodes CDR1 GTSNPN and CDR2 SVGIG (reference sequence). The CDR3 sequence is 16 residues long. V lost 1 base and J lost 8; bases outside the gene matches: 16. The CDR3 region has the DNA TGTGCCTGGAGTGAGGTAATTCGGGAGGGGGCGCGGGGCTACACCTTC. It is translated as CAWSEVIREGARGYTF.

The chain uses TRBV7-2 and TRBJ2-7, with 7 bases that match TRBD1. V was clipped by 5 bases and J by 5 bases; unmatched bases: 12. Per germline, CDR1 SGHTA and CDR2 FQGNSA. The CDR3 extends over 15 amino acids. CDR3 nucleotides: TGTGCCAGCAGCATATTCGGGACAGTAAACGACGAGCAGTACTTC. Protein product: CASSIFGTVNDEQYF. Full variable domain (outside the CDR3, taken from reference TRBV7-2 and TRBJ2-7): GAGVSQSPSNKVTEKGKDVELRCDPISGHTALYWYRQSLGQGLEFLIYFQGNSAPDKSGLPSDRFSAERTGGSVSTLTIQRTQQEDSAVYLCASSIFGTVNDEQYFGPGTRLTVT.

The CDR3 DNA is TGTGCCACCTCATTGACGACCTATGGCTACACCTTC. It encodes CATSLTTYGYTF. The chain couples TRBV28 to TRBJ1-2; D not resolved. Between the trimmed V and J ends, which lost 10 bases and 4 bases, there was a span of 13 bases. This CDR3 has 12 amino acids. Germline CDR1 reads MDHEN; CDR2 reads SYDVKM.

CDR3: CASSLAGVDEQFF. CDR3 nucleotide sequence: TGTGCCAGCAGCTTGGCGGGAGTGGATGAGCAGTTCTTC. The genes are TRBV7-9 and TRBJ2-1; 7 nucleotides match TRBD2. Germline V gene lookup returns CDR1 SEHNR and CDR2 FQNEAQ (reference sequence). Losses at the gene ends were 3 bases for V and 8 bases for J; bases not matched to a gene: 4. CDR3 length: 13 amino acids.

This clone has at least ten counts. The identical CDR3 is also encoded by other nucleotide sequences in the sample. J is TRBJ1-5 and V is TRBV4-2; 7 positions agree with TRBD1. The germline gives CDR1 LGHNA, CDR2 YNFKEQ. Unmatched junction bases numbered 4, after V lost 4 bases and J lost 1 base. The CDR3 loop spans 15 amino acids. The CDR3 DNA reads as TGTGCCAGCAGCCTGGGGACAGCAAGCAATCAGCCCCAGCATTTT. Protein product: CASSLGTASNQPQHF.

The chain carries TRBV1 and TRBJ2-1; TRBD2, the D gene given by the table, was not confirmed from the DNA. TRBV1 is labeled a pseudogene. The CDR3 has 16 residues. CDR3 in amino acids: CTSSQETPPLYNEQFF. CDR3 nucleotide sequence: TGCACCAGCAGCCAAGAAACCCCCCCACTTTACAATGAGCAGTTCTTC.

The chain has TRBV30 and TRBJ1-1; D is unclear. This CDR3 has 15 amino acids. V dropped 0 bases and J dropped 5 bases, with 16 bases sitting between them. In germline, CDR1 is GTSNPN, CDR2 SVGIG (reference sequence). DNA of the CDR3: TGTGCCTGGAGTGTGGGCCTGGTACTGGAAACTGAAGCTTTCTTT. This sequence encodes CAWSVGLVLETEAFF.

This clone was seen repeatedly, ten times or more. Within the sample, other DNA sequences also encode this same CDR3. The genes are TRBV5-1 and TRBJ2-3; TRBD1 agrees at 8 bases. The CDR3 is 14 residues long. The germline V gene encodes CDR1 SGHRS and CDR2 YFSETQ. J lost 4 bases, V lost 4 bases, and 5 bases had no gene match. DNA for the CDR3: TGCGCCAGCAGCCTAGGACAGGGAGCAGATACGCAGTATTTT. Protein: CASSLGQGADTQYF.

J is TRBJ1-5 and V is TRBV28; D uncertain. The CDR3 extends over 16 amino acids. The germline V gene has CDR1 MDHEN and CDR2 SYDVKM. The V gene lost 5 bases and the J gene lost 1 base, with 15 bases spanning the gap. The CDR3 DNA reads TGTGCCAGCAGTCATGCGGATGGACTGAGCAATCAGCCCCAGCATTTT. Protein: CASSHADGLSNQPQHF.